This T cell receptor (beta chain) emerged from a study of Tregs in tolerant kidney transplant recipients. General observations from the study: The most relevant donor-specific Treg TCRbeta repertoire apparently came from expansion with activated donor B cells. No direct test of biological reproducibility was done here. In tolerant patients, donor-specific Tregs outgrew total Tregs, suggesting antigen-driven expansion.

The nonmyeloablative bone marrow transplants came from related graft donors, with transient mixed chimerism. Thawed PBMCs were FACS-sorted into unstimulated CD4+CD25+CD127- regulatory T cells, CD4+CD25- non-regulatory cells, CD4 and CD8 cells. The junction had 11 bases not matched to a gene; V was cut back by 4 bases and J by 5 bases. CDR1 and CDR2 from the germline V gene are SGHRS and YFSETQ. CDR3 length: 17 residues. The repertoire was sequenced with immunoSEQ multiplex PCR; TCRdb's copy has only in-frame clones and lacks some. Recorded for this sample: tens of thousands of clones. By frequency, this clone registers medium-sized. Its antigen is not identified. The observed sequence ends 3 residues before the CDR3 terminus, with the missing tail filled in from the germline J gene.

This clonotype originated in a human patient who received a combined kidney and bone marrow transplant. Some T cells may be the graft donor's. The chain is built from TRBV5-1 and TRBJ2-3, with 12 bases fitting TRBD2. The sample consisted of CD4+ T cells from blood (PBMCs), taken 24 months after the transplant. The chain's CDR3 is CASSHPLAGGPGDTQYF. The covered CDR3 bases are TGCGCCAGCAGCCACCCCCTAGCGGGAGGGCCTGGAGATACG.